The subject of this entry is one TCR beta chain. Its specificity is unknown. This sample is part of a study of graft-versus-host responses after intestinal transplantation. The overall study: All of the recipients had induction that used anti-thymocyte globulin, then tacrolimus and steroids for around three years. Study-wide results and caveats: GvH clones were identified in recipient marrow, with some first appearing in ileum or blood. Allografts of one patient group, those with graft-donor T cell macrochimerism, had high graft-versus-host to host-versus-graft clonal ratios.

This CDR3 is built from 14 residues. V gave up 4 bases and J gave up 2 bases; unmatched junction bases: 2. The V gene's germline CDR1 is SGHTA and CDR2 FQGNSA. Assay used: immunoSEQ multiplex PCR; TCRdb lists only in-frame clones, some missing. The repertoire includes around 93,000 clones, 80% to 95% of them detected once, and under 6.5% sits in the top ten. This sequence originates from a human donor who received an intestinal transplant. The input for sequencing was unstimulated CD8+ T cells sorted from spleen or lymph node cells, taken before intestinal transplant. J is TRBJ2-1 and V is TRBV7-2; 7 positions agree with TRBD2. The CDR3 sequence: CASSSSGTYNEQFF. In nucleotides, the CDR3 is TGTGCCAGCAGCTCCAGCGGGACCTACAATGAGCAGTTCTTC.